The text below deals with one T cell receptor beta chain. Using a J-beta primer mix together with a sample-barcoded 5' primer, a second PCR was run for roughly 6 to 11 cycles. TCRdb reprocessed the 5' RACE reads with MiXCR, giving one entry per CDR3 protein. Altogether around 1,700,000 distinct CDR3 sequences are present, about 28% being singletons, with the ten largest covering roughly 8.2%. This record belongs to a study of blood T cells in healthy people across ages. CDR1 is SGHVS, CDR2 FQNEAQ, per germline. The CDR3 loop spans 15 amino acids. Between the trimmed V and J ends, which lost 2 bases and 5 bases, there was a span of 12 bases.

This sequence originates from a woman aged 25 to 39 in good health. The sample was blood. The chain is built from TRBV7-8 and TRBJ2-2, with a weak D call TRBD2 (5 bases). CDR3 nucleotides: TGTGCCAGCAGCTTATGGGCGGCGGGTACCGGGGAGCTGTTTTTT. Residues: CASSLWAAGTGELFF.